One and the same sample provided the 19 T cell receptor beta chains below, sequenced in a study of cytomegalovirus exposure and HLA in healthy donors. Produced via immunoSEQ multiplex PCR; TCRdb's table is partial and in-frame only. This sample has some 88,000 clones, with roughly 97% found just once. Source material: PBMCs. The origin of the receptors is a young man in good health and CMV-seronegative.

This sequence joins TRBV5-1 and TRBJ2-4, with a possible D match to TRBD1 (5 bases). The CDR3 has 15 residues. The V gene's germline CDR1 is SGHRS and CDR2 YFSETQ. Trimming stripped 0 bases from V and 7 bases from J, with 14 bases between. In DNA form, the CDR3 reads TGCGCCAGCAGCTTGGAGCAAGGGGTTTGGAACATTCAGTACTTC. It specifies CASSLEQGVWNIQYF. The entire variable domain, with the rest obtained from reference TRBV5-1 and TRBJ2-4, is as follows: KAGVTQTPRYLIKTRGQQVTLSCSPISGHRSVSWYQQTPGQGLQFLFEYFSETQRNKGNFPGRFSGRQFSNSRSEMNVSTLELGDSALYLCASSLEQGVWNIQYFGAGTRLSVL.

This CDR3 reads CASRRAGARNTEAFF. CDR3 bases: TGTGCCAGCAGGCGGGCAGGGGCCAGGAACACTGAAGCTTTCTTT. V is TRBV2 and J is TRBJ1-1; D perhaps matches TRBD1 (6 bases). Germline loops: CDR1 SNHLY, CDR2 FYNNEI. V was cut by 6 bases and J by 1 base, with 15 bases left in between. This CDR3 comprises 15 residues.

The chain couples TRBV19 to TRBJ1-4, with a weak D call TRBD1 (5 bases). This CDR3 has 14 amino acids. Germline CDR1 LNHDA, CDR2 SQIVND (reference sequence). The V and J ends lost 5 bases and 6 bases respectively, with 13 bases between them. CDR3 nucleotides: TGTGCCAGTAGTTCAGCGGGACCGTATGAAAAACTGTTTTTT. It encodes CASSSAGPYEKLFF.

This clone was seen just once. This rearrangement joins TRBV30 to TRBJ1-5; no reliable D call. Germline V gene sequence: CDR1 GTSNPN, CDR2 SVGIG (reference sequence). Trimming took off 0 bases at V and 2 bases at J, with 8 bases between the two ends. The CDR3 is 14 amino acids. The CDR3 region has the DNA TGTGCCTGGAGTGTTGGAGGAGGCAATCAGCCCCAGCATTTT. Translating it yields CAWSVGGGNQPQHF.

This chain uses TRBV25-1 with TRBJ2-5, with D possibly matching TRBD1 (6 bases). From germline, CDR1 is MGHDK and CDR2 SYGVNS. The CDR3 extends over 13 amino acids. Trimming shortened V by 3 bases and J by 1 base, and 6 bases separated the two germline ends. CDR3 coding DNA: TGTGCCAGCAGTGACAGGGGCCAAGAGACCCAGTACTTC. Its protein is CASSDRGQETQYF.

This chain links TRBV5-1 with TRBJ2-7; perhaps TRBD2 as D (6 bases). V was cut by 0 bases and J by 5 bases, with 12 bases left in between. The CDR3 is 14 residues long. The germline CDR1 and CDR2 sequences are SGHRS and YFSETQ. The CDR3 loop is CASSLGRARNEQYF. CDR3 DNA sequence: TGCGCCAGCAGCTTGGGGAGGGCTCGAAACGAGCAGTACTTC.

The rearrangement uses TRBV5-5 and TRBJ2-7; 8 nucleotides agree with TRBD1. The CDR3 sequence is 16 residues long. From germline, CDR1 is SGHKS and CDR2 YYEKEE (reference sequence). After removal of 3 bases from V and 0 bases from J, the junction contained 8 bases not matched to a gene. CDR3 residues: CASSSGRTGNSYEQYF. Here the CDR3 DNA reads TGTGCCAGCAGCTCAGGACGGACAGGGAACTCCTACGAGCAGTACTTC. Full variable domain (outside the CDR3, taken from reference TRBV5-5 and TRBJ2-7): DAGVTQSPTHLIKTRGQQVTLRCSPISGHKSVSWYQQVLGQGPQFIFQYYEKEERGRGNFPDRFSARQFPNYSSELNVNALLLGDSALYLCASSSGRTGNSYEQYFGPGTRLTVT.

The rearrangement links TRBV11-3 to TRBJ2-5; D call uncertain. The V gene lost 0 bases and the J gene lost 2 bases, with 10 bases spanning the gap. Germline values: CDR1 SGHNT, CDR2 YENEEA. The length of the CDR3 is 15 residues. CDR3 DNA sequence: TGTGCCAGCAGCTTAGATCATACGGTGCAAGAGACCCAGTACTTC. Amino acids: CASSLDHTVQETQYF.

This clone showed up just a few times. The chain couples TRBV6-4 to TRBJ1-2; TRBD1 matches 12 bases. The ends lost 2 bases at V and 6 bases at J; junction bases unmatched: 4. The germline V gene has CDR1 MRHNA and CDR2 SNTAGT. The CDR3 is made up of 15 amino acids. This chain's CDR3 is CASSDGTGGADGYTF. The DNA for the CDR3 is TGTGCCAGCAGTGACGGGACAGGGGGCGCAGATGGCTACACCTTC.

CDR3 in DNA: TGTGCCATCACCTTAGGCGGGAGCCCCTCCTACAATGAGCAGTTCTTC. This translates into CAITLGGSPSYNEQFF. The V gene is TRBV10-3, the J gene TRBJ2-1; 7 nucleotides align to TRBD2. Looked up from germline, CDR1 is ENHRY and CDR2 is SYGVKD. J was trimmed by 0 bases and V by 7 bases; bases with no gene match: 9. The CDR3 has 16 residues.

The chain combines TRBV29-1 with TRBJ2-7; perhaps TRBD1 as D (6 bases). Trimming removed 0 bases at V and 6 bases at J, with 12 bases between. Germline CDR1 and CDR2: SQVTM and ANQGSEA. This CDR3 comprises 13 residues. CDR3 sequence: CSVEEGRGSEQYF. The CDR3 region has the DNA TGCAGCGTTGAAGAGGGCAGGGGCTCCGAGCAGTACTTC.

The chain uses TRBV7-9 and TRBJ1-4; D is perhaps TRBD1 (6 bases). This CDR3 is 14 amino acids long. Between the trimmed V and J ends, which lost 5 bases and 4 bases, there was a span of 11 bases. Germline CDR1 is SEHNR and CDR2 is FQNEAQ (reference sequence). The CDR3 DNA follows: TGTGCCAGCAGCGTAGACAGGAGTAATGAAAAACTGTTTTTT. Translated: CASSVDRSNEKLFF. Full variable domain (outside the CDR3, taken from reference TRBV7-9 and TRBJ1-4): DTGVSQNPRHKITKRGQNVTFRCDPISEHNRLYWYRQTLGQGPEFLTYFQNEAQLEKSRLLSDRFSAERPKGSFSTLEIQRTEQGDSAMYLCASSVDRSNEKLFFGSGTQLSVL.

V and J are TRBV5-1 and TRBJ2-3, with 11 nucleotides matching TRBD2. V was clipped by 2 bases and J by 0 bases; unmatched bases: 14. The CDR3 runs 20 residues. CDR1 and CDR2 from the germline V gene are SGHRS and YFSETQ. DNA for the CDR3: TGCGCCAGCAGCTTTACGGGACTAGCGGTTTATGGGGGAAGCACAGATACGCAGTATTTT. It codes for CASSFTGLAVYGGSTDTQYF.

J is TRBJ2-1 and V is TRBV5-4; tentative D call: TRBD2 (6 bases). Germline V lookup: CDR1 SGHNT, CDR2 YYREEE (reference sequence). This CDR3 spans 13 amino acids. With 3 bases removed from V and 8 bases from J, the gap between germline ends came to 12 bases. The CDR3 region is CASSSQTRDEQFF. The DNA for the CDR3 is TGTGCCAGCAGCTCACAGACTAGAGATGAGCAGTTCTTC.

The chain combines TRBV5-1 with TRBJ2-3; possibly TRBD2 for D (6 bases). The CDR3 totals 14 residues. V was pared by 5 bases and J by 0 bases, with 10 bases between. The germline V gene encodes CDR1 SGHRS and CDR2 YFSETQ. CDR3 bases: TGCGCCAGCAGTATAGGGACTAGCACAGATACGCAGTATTTT. Amino acid sequence: CASSIGTSTDTQYF. Combining the CDR3 with reference TRBV5-1 and TRBJ2-3 gives the whole variable domain KAGVTQTPRYLIKTRGQQVTLSCSPISGHRSVSWYQQTPGQGLQFLFEYFSETQRNKGNFPGRFSGRQFSNSRSEMNVSTLELGDSALYLCASSIGTSTDTQYFGPGTRLTVL.

The chain couples TRBV29-1 to TRBJ2-7; 7 nucleotides line up with TRBD2. The CDR3 extends over 15 amino acids. Germline V lookup: CDR1 SQVTM, CDR2 ANQGSEA. Trimming at V came to 1 base and at J to 3 bases, leaving 9 bases not matched to a gene. CDR3 in amino acids: CSVEVRRERNYEQYF. The CDR3 DNA follows: TGCAGCGTTGAAGTTCGGCGGGAGCGCAACTACGAGCAGTACTTC.

The chain links TRBV7-2 to TRBJ2-3; 12 nucleotides agree with TRBD2. The CDR3 is 19 residues long. The trim removed 1 base at V and 2 bases at J, leaving 10 bases unmatched. Germline lookup yields CDR1 SGHTA and CDR2 FQGNSA. The CDR3 loop is CASSLVSSSGRATTDTQYF. CDR3 nucleotides: TGTGCCAGCAGCTTAGTTTCTTCTAGCGGGAGGGCCACCACAGATACGCAGTATTTT.

The chain is built from TRBV7-2 and TRBJ2-2, with TRBD2 as a possible D gene (6 bases). Looked up from germline, CDR1 is SGHTA and CDR2 is FQGNSA. V was pared by 3 bases and J by 5 bases, with 13 bases between. There are 15 residues in the CDR3. The CDR3 is CASSLAGRKTGELFF. CDR3 DNA: TGTGCCAGCAGCTTGGCAGGGAGGAAGACCGGGGAGCTGTTTTTT.

Worth noting for this clone: A read error may produce the germline difference seen at one junction end. The chain recombines TRBV4-1 with TRBJ2-1; TRBD2 aligns across 7 bases. The V gene's germline CDR1 is MGHRA and CDR2 YSYEKL. The CDR3 totals 17 residues. The CDR3, as DNA: TGCGCCAGCAGCCAAGTTGGGCTAGCGGCTAACTACAATGGGCAGTTCTTC. Residues: CASSQVGLAANYNGQFF.